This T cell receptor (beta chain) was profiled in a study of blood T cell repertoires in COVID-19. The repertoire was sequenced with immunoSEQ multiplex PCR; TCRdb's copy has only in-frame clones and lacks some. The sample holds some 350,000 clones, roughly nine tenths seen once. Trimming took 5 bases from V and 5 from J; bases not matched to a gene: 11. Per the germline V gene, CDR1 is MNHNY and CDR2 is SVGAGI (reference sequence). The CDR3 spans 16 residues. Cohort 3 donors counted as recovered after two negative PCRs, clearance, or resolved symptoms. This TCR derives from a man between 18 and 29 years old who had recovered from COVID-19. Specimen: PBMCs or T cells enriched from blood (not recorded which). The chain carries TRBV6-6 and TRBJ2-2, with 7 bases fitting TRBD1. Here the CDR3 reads CASSPRPGTVTGELFF. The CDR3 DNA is TGTGCCAGCAGTCCACGTCCCGGGACAGTTACCGGGGAGCTGTTTTTT.